This record covers a single TCR beta chain. This table comes from immunoSEQ multiplex PCR, and its TCRdb copy is limited to in-frame clones, with some not included. Among 70,000 to 95,000 clones, approximately 91% were seen once, and the ten largest hold 3% to 5%. The data are from a study of identifying expanded T cells in peripheral blood. The clonotype originates from a person between 18 and 69 years old in good health. Sequencing was performed on blood.

DNA of the CDR3: TGTGCCAGCAGCTCTTATAGCGGGAGAACCTACGAGCAGTACTTC. Translating it yields CASSSYSGRTYEQYF. This chain connects TRBV7-6 to TRBJ2-7; 9 bases are shared with TRBD2. V shed 4 bases, J shed 2 bases, and the junction held 6 bases outside the gene matches. In germline, CDR1 is SGHVS, CDR2 FNYEAQ. The CDR3 length is 15 residues. The full variable domain, its missing parts supplied by reference TRBV7-6 and TRBJ2-7, is GAGVSQSPRYKVTKRGQDVALRCDPISGHVSLYWYRQALGQGPEFLTYFNYEAQQDKSGLPNDRFSAERPEGSISTLTIQRTEQRDSAMYRCASSSYSGRTYEQYFGPGTRLTVT.